Below, 29 T cell receptor beta chains from the same sample are listed, as sequenced in a study of blood T cell repertoires in COVID-19. Repertoires were generated with immunoSEQ multiplex PCR, while TCRdb's copy carries only in-frame clones and drops some. Of approximately 150,000 clones listed, 70% to 90% are singletons. The sequencing input was peripheral blood. The receptors were sampled from a woman between 55 and 75 years old with acute or convalescent COVID-19.

The chain is built from TRBV10-3 and TRBJ1-2; maybe TRBD1 (5 bases). Germline CDR1 ENHRY, CDR2 SYGVKD. The V gene lost 4 bases and the J gene lost 4 bases, with 16 bases spanning the gap. The length of the CDR3 is 15 residues. In DNA form, the CDR3 reads TGTGCCATCAGTGGGATCTCACAGGAAAGCTATGGCTACACCTTC. Amino acids: CAISGISQESYGYTF.

J is TRBJ1-2 and V is TRBV6-5; 7 bases line up with TRBD1. Germline assignment: CDR1 MNHEY and CDR2 SVGAGI. The CDR3 runs to 14 residues. V shed 8 bases and J 6 bases; nucleotides not matched to a gene: 12. The CDR3, as DNA: TGTGCCAGCCCCACGACAGGGTCGCGCCATGGCTACACCTTC. Amino acid sequence: CASPTTGSRHGYTF.

This clone was seen a handful of times. The rearrangement uses TRBV7-9 and TRBJ1-2; 9 bases are a match to TRBD1. J lost 4 bases, V lost 5 bases, and 5 bases had no gene match. Looked up from germline, CDR1 is SEHNR and CDR2 is FQNEAQ (reference sequence). The CDR3 runs 14 residues. CDR3 coding DNA: TGTGCCAGCAGCCGACGACAGGGGGGCTATGGCTACACCTTC. It yields the protein CASSRRQGGYGYTF.

The chain is built from TRBV7-8 and TRBJ2-1; 8 nucleotides align to TRBD1. V shed 1 base, J shed 2 bases, and the junction held 1 base outside the gene matches. Germline V gene lookup returns CDR1 SGHVS and CDR2 FQNEAQ. CDR3 length: 15 residues. CDR3 DNA sequence: TGTGCCAGCAGCTTAGGACAGGGGACCTACAATGAGCAGTTCTTC. Amino acid sequence: CASSLGQGTYNEQFF.

The chain combines TRBV19 with TRBJ1-5; 9 bases line up with TRBD1. V gave up 6 bases and J gave up 0 bases; unmatched junction bases: 6. CDR1 and CDR2 from the germline V gene are LNHDA and SQIVND (reference sequence). The CDR3 length is 16 residues. CDR3 nucleotide sequence: TGTGCCAGTAGCCTGACAGGGGGGTATAGCAATCAGCCCCAGCATTTT. Its protein is CASSLTGGYSNQPQHF.

This sequence joins TRBV5-4 and TRBJ1-1, with 7 nucleotides matching TRBD1. From germline, CDR1 is SGHNT and CDR2 YYREEE (reference sequence). The V segment lost 1 base and the J segment 0 bases; nucleotides outside the gene matches: 9. CDR3 length: 17 amino acids. The CDR3 reads CASSLLRGQSLNTEAFF. The CDR3 bases are TGTGCCAGCAGCTTGCTTCGGGGACAGTCATTGAACACTGAAGCTTTCTTT.

The rearrangement links TRBV2 to TRBJ1-3; 7 nucleotides match TRBD1. Unmatched junction bases numbered 15, after V lost 8 bases and J lost 2 bases. There are 17 residues in the CDR3. CDR1 and CDR2 from the germline V gene are SNHLY and FYNNEI. DNA of the CDR3: TGTGCCAGCGGACGACCGGGACAGTCGAATGCTGGAAACACCATATATTTT. This sequence encodes CASGRPGQSNAGNTIYF. Supplemented by reference TRBV2 and TRBJ1-3, the full variable domain reads EPEVTQTPSHQVTQMGQEVILRCVPISNHLYFYWYRQILGQKVEFLVSFYNNEISEKSEIFDDQFSVERPDGSNFTLKIRSTKLEDSAMYFCASGRPGQSNAGNTIYFGEGSWLTVV.

This sequence joins TRBV28 and TRBJ1-6, with D maybe TRBD1 (5 bases). The germline CDR1 and CDR2 sequences are MDHEN and SYDVKM. The CDR3 has 15 amino acids. The V and J ends lost 2 bases and 10 bases respectively, with 15 bases between them. The DNA for the CDR3 is TGTGCCAGCAGTTTAGAGGTCAGGGTTCTGTCACCCCTCCACTTT. This sequence encodes CASSLEVRVLSPLHF.

This clone is a singleton in its sample. This rearrangement joins TRBV20-1 to TRBJ1-3, with 12 bases matching TRBD1. The ends lost 3 bases at V and 7 bases at J; junction bases unmatched: 4. Germline-derived CDR1 and CDR2 are DFQATT and SNEGSKA (reference sequence). The CDR3 contains 14 residues. This CDR3 is CSASSGTGGNTIYF. The CDR3 bases are TGCAGTGCTAGTTCCGGGACAGGGGGCAACACCATATATTTT.

The chain links TRBV9 to TRBJ1-4; D might be TRBD1 (5 bases). Germline V CDR1 and CDR2: SGDLS, YYNGEE. This CDR3 has 15 residues. V lost 2 bases and J lost 0, with 8 bases in between. CDR3 region: CASSVQGSTNEKLFF. CDR3 nucleotides: TGTGCCAGCAGCGTCCAGGGTTCAACTAATGAAAAACTGTTTTTT.

V and J are TRBV27 and TRBJ2-1; the D gene is possibly TRBD1 (6 bases). This CDR3 contains 16 residues. CDR1 and CDR2 (germline): MNHEY, SMNVEV (reference sequence). Trimming took off 6 bases at V and 1 base at J, with 16 bases between the two ends. As DNA, the CDR3 is TGTGCCAGCAGACCCAGGGGCGCCGTGTCCTACAATGAGCAGTTCTTC. It codes for CASRPRGAVSYNEQFF.

The gene calls are TRBV7-6 and TRBJ2-2; possible D gene TRBD1, 6 bases. CDR1 and CDR2 from the germline V gene are SGHVS and FNYEAQ. The CDR3 contains 16 residues. With 5 bases removed from V and 0 bases from J, the gap between germline ends came to 13 bases. The CDR3 protein is CASSRGEGANTGELFF. CDR3 nucleotide sequence: TGTGCCAGCAGCCGTGGAGAGGGGGCGAACACCGGGGAGCTGTTTTTT.

The chain links TRBV7-8 to TRBJ1-3, with no clear D. The CDR3 is 13 amino acids. Trimming pared 7 bases from V and 4 bases from J, leaving 11 bases between. The germline V gene has CDR1 SGHVS and CDR2 FQNEAQ. For the CDR3, the DNA is TGTGCCAGCACCCCGGAGTTCGGAAACACCATATATTTT. Protein: CASTPEFGNTIYF.

The V gene is TRBV5-6, the J gene TRBJ1-1; D is ambiguous. This CDR3 has 13 residues. Deletions cut 4 bases from V and 1 base from J, with 8 bases between. Germline loops: CDR1 SGHDT, CDR2 YYEEEE. The CDR3 nucleotides read TGTGCCAGCAGCCCGGTCGGGAACACTGAAGCTTTCTTT. Translating gives CASSPVGNTEAFF.

The V and J genes are TRBV28 and TRBJ1-3; the D is unclear. V gave up 8 bases and J gave up 0 bases, with 11 bases separating them. This CDR3 region has 14 residues. The germline V gene has CDR1 MDHEN and CDR2 SYDVKM. In DNA, the CDR3 is TGTGCCAGCGAGAGTCCCGGCTCTGGAAACACCATATATTTT. It is translated as CASESPGSGNTIYF.

The rearrangement links TRBV20-1 to TRBJ2-1; TRBD2 might be the D (6 bases). This CDR3 is built from 15 residues. Per the germline V gene, CDR1 is DFQATT and CDR2 is SNEGSKA (reference sequence). Trimming removed 3 bases from V and 4 bases from J, with 16 bases in between. The CDR3 region is CSASFRDSVYNEQFF. CDR3 in DNA: TGCAGTGCTAGTTTCCGGGACTCAGTATACAATGAGCAGTTCTTC.

The chain combines TRBV18 with TRBJ2-6; D might be TRBD1 (5 bases). Germline V gives CDR1 KGHSH, CDR2 LQKENI. V was trimmed by 3 bases and J by 4 bases, leaving 16 bases between them. The CDR3 loop spans 17 amino acids. The CDR3 spells CASSPEIQGAGANVLTF. The CDR3 DNA reads TGTGCCAGCTCACCCGAAATTCAGGGTGCCGGGGCCAACGTCCTGACTTTC.

The chain employs TRBV30 and TRBJ2-3, with D possibly matching TRBD2 (5 bases). The V end lost 1 base, the J end lost 6 bases, and 26 bases lay between the germline ends. CDR3 length equals 18 residues. Germline CDR1 and CDR2: GTSNPN and SVGIG (reference sequence). CDR3: CAWSGIPDRLATMDTQYF. CDR3 DNA sequence: TGTGCCTGGAGTGGTATACCCGATAGGCTAGCCACGATGGATACGCAGTATTTT.

V and J are TRBV29-1 and TRBJ1-1, with 10 nucleotides matching TRBD1. V shed 7 bases, J shed 7 bases, and the junction held 6 bases outside the gene matches. Germline V CDR1 and CDR2: SQVTM, ANQGSEA. The CDR3 extends over 12 amino acids. CDR3 coding DNA: TGCAGCGGTACGGACAGGGGGGATGAAGCTTTCTTT. Translation gives CSGTDRGDEAFF.

This rearrangement joins TRBV7-2 to TRBJ2-3; D gene unclear. Trimming took off 5 bases at V and 4 bases at J, with 13 bases between the two ends. In germline, CDR1 is SGHTA, CDR2 FQGNSA. This CDR3 contains 14 residues. The CDR3 spells CASSRSLASDTQYF. The DNA for the CDR3 is TGTGCCAGCAGCCGTAGCCTCGCATCAGATACGCAGTATTTT.

The chain has TRBV25-1 and TRBJ1-1, with a tentative D call TRBD1 (6 bases). Germline CDR1 reads MGHDK; CDR2 reads SYGVNS. The CDR3 length is 14 residues. Trimming took off 4 bases at V and 6 bases at J, with 15 bases between the two ends. The CDR3 sequence: CASSVQGTSAEAFF. The DNA for the CDR3 is TGTGCCAGCAGTGTACAGGGTACGAGCGCTGAAGCTTTCTTT.

This clone came up a few times. The chain is built from TRBV7-2 and TRBJ2-2; D is uncertain. V was pared by 9 bases and J by 2 bases, with 13 bases between. From germline, CDR1 is SGHTA and CDR2 FQGNSA. This CDR3 region has 14 residues. In nucleotides, the CDR3 is TGTGCCAGTAATCCAGGCCGAAACACCGGGGAGCTGTTTTTT. Protein product: CASNPGRNTGELFF.

The count of this clone is one. The V call is TRBV28, the J call TRBJ1-1; TRBD1 is a possible D gene (6 bases). The CDR3 sequence is 17 residues long. The germline gives CDR1 MDHEN, CDR2 SYDVKM. V gave up 6 bases and J gave up 11 bases, with 31 bases separating them. CDR3 sequence reads: CASSAPKWGRGYSGAFF. DNA of the CDR3: TGTGCCAGCAGCGCACCCAAATGGGGGCGAGGCTATTCTGGGGCTTTCTTT.

The chain has TRBV10-3 and TRBJ1-5; D is possibly TRBD1 (5 bases). The CDR3 extends over 17 amino acids. Germline CDR1 and CDR2: ENHRY and SYGVKD. Trimming left V 3 bases short and J 7 bases short, with 22 bases between. CDR3: CAISEAIIGGDGQPQHF. The CDR3, as DNA: TGTGCCATCAGTGAAGCGATTATCGGGGGAGACGGACAGCCCCAGCATTTT.

For the CDR3, the DNA is TGTGCCAGCAGCGTAGTCGGGTCTGGGGCCAACGTCCTGACTTTC. It yields the protein CASSVVGSGANVLTF. J is TRBJ2-6 and V is TRBV9, with D unclear. The germline V and J ends were trimmed by 0 bases and 1 base, with 5 bases remaining between them. Per the germline V gene, CDR1 is SGDLS and CDR2 is YYNGEE. The CDR3 is 15 amino acids.

With regard to this clone: Other DNA sequences of this sample code for an identical CDR3. The chain employs TRBV19 and TRBJ1-2; D unresolved. Germline loops: CDR1 LNHDA, CDR2 SQIVND (reference sequence). Trimming shortened V by 5 bases and J by 4 bases, and 8 bases separated the two germline ends. The CDR3 extends over 12 amino acids. The CDR3 spells CASSRVGYGYTF. Here the CDR3 DNA reads TGTGCCAGTAGTCGGGTCGGCTATGGCTACACCTTC.

V gene TRBV19 combines with J gene TRBJ1-2, with 9 bases lining up with TRBD1. J lost 4 bases, V lost 4 bases, and 4 bases had no gene match. The CDR3 is 14 amino acids. CDR1 and CDR2 (germline): LNHDA, SQIVND (reference sequence). In DNA, the CDR3 is TGTGCCAGTAGTACCCCGGACAGGGGCTATGGCTACACCTTC. Residues: CASSTPDRGYGYTF. The entire variable domain, with the rest obtained from reference TRBV19 and TRBJ1-2, is as follows: DGGITQSPKYLFRKEGQNVTLSCEQNLNHDAMYWYRQDPGQGLRLIYYSQIVNDFQKGDIAEGYSVSREKKESFPLTVTSAQKNPTAFYLCASSTPDRGYGYTFGSGTRLTVV.

The chain has TRBV29-1 and TRBJ1-5; D remains ambiguous. Looked up from germline, CDR1 is SQVTM and CDR2 is ANQGSEA. V lost 4 bases and J lost 2, with 9 bases in between. The CDR3 runs 13 residues. The CDR3 DNA reads TGCAGCGTTGGGGCGGGAGGCAATCAGCCCCAGCATTTT. As protein: CSVGAGGNQPQHF.

The J gene is TRBJ2-1, the V gene TRBV4-1; D is possibly TRBD2 (5 bases). This CDR3 is 15 amino acids long. Trimming took 4 bases from V and 7 from J, leaving 17 bases between them. In germline, CDR1 is MGHRA, CDR2 YSYEKL. The DNA of the CDR3 is TGCGCCAGCAGCCCGTCCCCGGGTCGGAGGAATGAGCAGTTCTTC. The encoded protein is CASSPSPGRRNEQFF.